This T cell receptor (beta chain) is from a study of T cell responses to AZD1222 COVID-19 vaccine. Looking at the study overall: Doses given second, at about 4 or about 12 weeks, were pooled. Study-level points and caveats: At baseline, seropositivity was found in only a handful of AZD1222 recipients. Mostly white British, mostly female donors; authors suggested clonal diversity may be underestimated. The peak T cell response came first, and repertoires were sampled only after it.

Comments on this clone: Its target is unknown.

Trimming removed 3 bases at V and 10 bases at J, with 13 bases between. Germline values: CDR1 SGHAT, CDR2 FQNNGV. The CDR3 length is 13 residues. The table came from immunoSEQ multiplex PCR; TCRdb's copy has only in-frame clones and leaves some out. The repertoire holds some 140,000 clones, with 88% as singletons. This chain links TRBV11-2 with TRBJ2-1; TRBD2 might be the D (6 bases). Here the sequenced sample was peripheral blood, taken on day 0 of AZD1222 vaccination. The TCR was taken from an adult in good health. CDR3 in DNA: TGTGCCAGCAGCTTTTCGACGGGAGAGGAGCAGTTCTTC. This codes for CASSFSTGEEQFF. Filled out from reference TRBV11-2 and TRBJ2-1, the complete variable domain reads EAGVAQSPRYKIIEKRQSVAFWCNPISGHATLYWYQQILGQGPKLLIQFQNNGVVDDSQLPKDRFSAERLKGVDSTLKIQPAKLEDSAVYLCASSFSTGEEQFFGPGTRLTVL.